This T cell receptor (beta chain) was identified in a study of blood T cell repertoires in COVID-19. Ages ranged from about 18 to 89 years, with residence in some 25 US areas. The method was immunoSEQ multiplex PCR; TCRdb's version includes in-frame clones alone and lacks a portion of them. The profile covers more than 250,000 clones, with approximately 89% appearing a single time and over 4% taken by the ten largest. CDR3 length: 17 residues. CDR1 MGHRA and CDR2 YSYEKL come from the germline V gene. V was clipped by 3 bases and J by 10 bases; unmatched bases: 15. Sequencing used PBMCs or T cells enriched from blood (not recorded which). The gene calls are TRBV4-1 and TRBJ2-1, with 10 bases matching TRBD1. The TCR originated in a woman younger than 45 who had recovered from COVID-19. As DNA, the CDR3 is TGCGCCAGCAGCCAGAAAACTTCCGGGACAGGGGTCGCAGAGCAGTTCTTC. Its protein is CASSQKTSGTGVAEQFF.